This T cell receptor (beta chain) stems from a study of blood T cell repertoires in COVID-19. The length of the CDR3 is 12 residues. From germline, CDR1 is SGHRS and CDR2 YFSETQ. V was cut by 4 bases and J by 5 bases, with 9 bases left in between. The repertoire was sequenced with immunoSEQ multiplex PCR; TCRdb's copy has only in-frame clones and lacks some. The sample includes some 100,000 clones, about 78% of them seen just once. This sequence joins TRBV5-1 and TRBJ2-5; a possible D gene is TRBD2 (5 bases). The receptor's source is a human donor in a cohort sampled during active or convalescent COVID-19. Sequencing was carried out using peripheral blood. CDR3 nucleotides: TGCGCCAGCAGCCGGAGGCCCGAGACCCAGTACTTC. As protein: CASSRRPETQYF.